This TCR beta chain came from a study of OX40 agonist ivuxolimab in advanced cancers. The protocol was immunoSEQ multiplex PCR, while the TCRdb copy is restricted to in-frame clones and leaves out a portion. The sample shows under 150,000 clones, about 92% of them seen only once. V was clipped by 2 bases and J by 6 bases; unmatched bases: 2. CDR3 size: 15 residues. CDR1 LGHNA and CDR2 YSLEER come from the germline V gene. The sequences come from CD4+ or CD8+ T cells sorted from blood, collected in a trial of the OX40 agonist ivuxolimab. This TCR was sampled from an adult with an advanced solid tumor such as melanoma, head and neck, liver or kidney cancer. This sequence joins TRBV4-3 and TRBJ2-1; TRBD2 agrees at 12 bases. CDR3 sequence: CASSQTSGRTNEQFF. The CDR3 DNA sequence: TGCGCCAGCAGCCAAACTAGCGGGAGGACCAATGAGCAGTTCTTC.